These T cell receptor beta chains were read from a single sample in a study of early stage breast cancer tumors. Measured with immunoSEQ multiplex PCR; TCRdb has only the in-frame clones, and not every one. The sample lists more than 55,000 clones, about three quarters occurring once. Sequenced: blood. These receptors came from a person between 30 and 45 years old with breast cancer. The CDR3 runs from the conserved cysteine through the conserved F or W. A D gene is named only where the DNA matches it firmly. Clone sizes are given selectively: once, few, many, or a class where the clone is expanded.

>-|TRBJ2-2|TRBV5-1|-
TGCGCCAGCAGCTGGGACGCGAAAAGCACCGGGGAGCTGTTTTTT
CASSWDAKSTGELFF
>-|TRBJ2-1|TRBV10-1|TRBD2
TGCGCCAGCAGTGAGTCCCCCGGAGGGACTAGCTACCGGTGGGAGCAGTTCTTC
CASSESPGGTSYRWEQFF
>once|TRBJ1-1|TRBV18|-
TGTGCCAGCTCACCACCGGGGCGACAGGCGAGGGCTGAAGCTTTCTTT
CASSPPGRQARAEAFF
>-|TRBJ2-1|TRBV29-1|TRBD2
TGCAGCGTTGGAAGCGGGAGAGACGAGCAGTTCTTC
CSVGSGRDEQFF
>-|TRBJ2-2|TRBV6-5|-
TGTGCCAGCAGAACAGCGGGTTCGGGCACCGGGGAGCTGTTTTTT
CASRTAGSGTGELFF
>-|TRBJ1-3|TRBV6-1|-
TGTGCCAGCAGTGAGAGGAATCTCTGGGTGCCTGGAAACACCATATATTTT
CASSERNLWVPGNTIYF
>-|TRBJ1-1|TRBV30|-
TGTGCCTGGAGTAATGAGGAGAACACTGAAGCTTTCTTT
CAWSNEENTEAFF
>-|TRBJ2-7|TRBV4-1|TRBD2
TGCGCCAGCAGCCAGGTACCAGGACAACCGGGACTAGCGGGAGGTTACTACGAGCAGTACTTC
CASSQVPGQPGLAGGYYEQYF
>-|TRBJ2-5|TRBV5-4|-
TGTGCCAGCAGCCCAGGCGGGGGCAGGATGGAGACCCAGTACTTC
CASSPGGGRMETQYF
>-|TRBJ2-1|TRBV5-8|-
TGTGCCAGCAGCCCCATTAGCGGAGGGGACAATGAGCAGTTCTTC
CASSPISGGDNEQFF
>-|TRBJ2-1|TRBV5-1|TRBD2
TGCGCCAGCAGCTTGAGGGTAGGGCGGACTAGCGGGAGCCGGAATGAGCAGTTCTTC
CASSLRVGRTSGSRNEQFF
>-|TRBJ2-3|TRBV29-1|-
TGCAGCACCTGGGGGGATACGCAGTATTTT
CSTWGDTQYF
>-|TRBJ2-1|TRBV6-1|-
TGTGCCAGCATTGCTAACCCACGGAACAATGAGCAGTTCTTC
CASIANPRNNEQFF
>-|TRBJ1-6|TRBV19|-
TGTGCCAGTAGTACCGGGGGGACCTATAATTCACCCCTCCACTTT
CASSTGGTYNSPLHF
>-|TRBJ2-3|TRBV6-5|TRBD1
TGTGCCAGCAGTTACATGGACAGGGAGTATTTT
CASSYMDREYF
>-|TRBJ1-2|TRBV10-3|TRBD1
TGTGCGGGACAGGGAGCCCGCGGAGGCTACACCTTC
CAGQGARGGYTF
>-|TRBJ2-5|TRBV6-1|-
TGTGCCAGCAGTGGAATGGAGGCGGGGCCTCAATACTTC
CASSGMEAGPQYF
>-|TRBJ2-1|TRBV5-6|TRBD2
TGTGCCAGCAGGACGGGACTAGCGGGACCCAATGAGCAGTTCTTC
CASRTGLAGPNEQFF
>-|TRBJ2-2|TRBV4-1|TRBD2
TGCGCCAGCAGCCAAGATCCCCGGGAGGGCTTCACCGGGGAGCTGTTTTTT
CASSQDPREGFTGELFF
>-|TRBJ2-1|TRBV4-3|-
TGCGCCAGCAGCCAAACCGGGACCCTGTACAATGAGCAGTTCTTC
CASSQTGTLYNEQFF
>few|TRBJ2-7|TRBV2|-
TGTGCCGAAGGGGACTCCTACGAGCAGTACTTC
CAEGDSYEQYF
>medium-sized|TRBJ1-2|TRBV11-2|-
TGTGCCAGCAGCTTAGACCCCCAAGGGGTGGCCACCTTC
CASSLDPQGVATF
>-|TRBJ1-4|TRBV5-8|TRBD1
TGTGCCAGCAGCCGGGGACAGATTACACGGAATGAAAAACTGTTTTTT
CASSRGQITRNEKLFF
>-|TRBJ2-2|TRBV6-5|TRBD1
TGTGCCAGCAGTCGTACAGGGGGAACCGGGGAGCTGTTTTTT
CASSRTGGTGELFF
>-|TRBJ2-3|TRBV4-2|-
TGTGCCAGCAGCCAAGACGGCGGGCGGGCAGATACGCAGTATTTT
CASSQDGGRADTQYF
>-|TRBJ1-2|TRBV1|-
TGCACCAGCAGGCAGCGCGGTTTGCGAAAGACCTATGGCTACACCTTC
CTSRQRGLRKTYGYTF
>-|TRBJ2-1|TRBV21-1|-
TGTGCCAGCAGCAAAGACGAGGGGGGGCCCAACAATGAGCAGTTCTTC
CASSKDEGGPNNEQFF
>few|TRBJ2-7|TRBV11-2|-
TGTGCCAGCAGCTTAGGATCGGGTCCATCCTACGAGCAGTACTTC
CASSLGSGPSYEQYF
>-|TRBJ2-7|TRBV6-1|-
TGTGCCAGCAGTTTGATGAGGGAGCGGCTCGAGCAGTACTTC
CASSLMRERLEQYF
>-|TRBJ2-3|TRBV11-2|TRBD2
TGTGCCAGCAGCCGAGCGGGGCAGACAGATACGCAGTATTTT
CASSRAGQTDTQYF
>-|TRBJ2-7|TRBV18|-
TGTGCCAGCTCACCCAACAGGGACTACGAGCAGTACTTC
CASSPNRDYEQYF
>-|TRBJ2-7|TRBV11-3|TRBD2
TGTGCCAGCAGCTCTCATAGCGGGAGTCGTGACGAGCAGTACTTC
CASSSHSGSRDEQYF
>once|TRBJ2-5|TRBV7-9|TRBD2
TGTGCCAGCAGCTTAGCGGGACTAGTGAGTGAGACCCAGTACTTC
CASSLAGLVSETQYF
>-|TRBJ2-7|TRBV19|-
TGTGCCAGTAGTATTCGGAGCGGGTATGACGAGCAGTACTTC
CASSIRSGYDEQYF
>-|TRBJ1-1|TRBV4-2|-
TGTGCCAGCAGCCAAGATCAGGGACTGAACACTGAAGCTTTCTTT
CASSQDQGLNTEAFF